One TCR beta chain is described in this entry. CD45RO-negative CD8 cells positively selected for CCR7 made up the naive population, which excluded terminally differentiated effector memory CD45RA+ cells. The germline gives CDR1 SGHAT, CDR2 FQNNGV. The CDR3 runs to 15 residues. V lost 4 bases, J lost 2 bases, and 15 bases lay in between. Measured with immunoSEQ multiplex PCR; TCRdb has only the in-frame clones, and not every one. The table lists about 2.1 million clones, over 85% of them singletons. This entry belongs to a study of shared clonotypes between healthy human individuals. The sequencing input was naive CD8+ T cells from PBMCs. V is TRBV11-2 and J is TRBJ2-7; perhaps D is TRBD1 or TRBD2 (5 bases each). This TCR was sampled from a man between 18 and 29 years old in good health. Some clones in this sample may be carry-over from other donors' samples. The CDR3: CASSWDRPFTYEQYF. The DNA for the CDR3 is TGTGCCAGCAGCTGGGACCGGCCCTTCACCTACGAGCAGTACTTC.